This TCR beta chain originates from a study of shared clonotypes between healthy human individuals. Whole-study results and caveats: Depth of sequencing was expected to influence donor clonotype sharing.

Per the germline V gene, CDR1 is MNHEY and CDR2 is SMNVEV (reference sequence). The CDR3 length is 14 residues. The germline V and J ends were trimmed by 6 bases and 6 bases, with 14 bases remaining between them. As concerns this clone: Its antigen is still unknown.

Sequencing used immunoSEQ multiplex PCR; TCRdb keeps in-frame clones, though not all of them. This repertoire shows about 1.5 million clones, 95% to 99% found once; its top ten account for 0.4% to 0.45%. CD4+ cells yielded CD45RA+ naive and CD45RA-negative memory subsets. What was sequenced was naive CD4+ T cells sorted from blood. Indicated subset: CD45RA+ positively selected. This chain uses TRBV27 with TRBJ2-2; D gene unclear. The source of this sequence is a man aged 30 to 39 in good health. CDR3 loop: CASSYITRSGELFF. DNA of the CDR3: TGTGCCAGCAGCTACATAACTCGTTCCGGGGAGCTGTTTTTT.